The 9 T cell receptor beta chains listed next were all sequenced from one sample in a study of T cell responses to AZD1222 COVID-19 vaccine. Clones were sequenced by immunoSEQ multiplex PCR, and TCRdb holds only the in-frame ones, with some missing. The sample records under 150,000 clones, approximately 85% being singletons. The starting material was peripheral blood, obtained on day 0 of MenACWY control vaccination. Receptor source: an adult in good health.

The J gene is TRBJ2-2, the V gene TRBV5-1; TRBD1 might be the D (6 bases). This CDR3 is built from 14 residues. The germline CDR1 and CDR2 sequences are SGHRS and YFSETQ. V was pared by 6 bases and J by 4 bases, with 13 bases between. In nucleotides, the CDR3 is TGCGCCAGCACCCTTAGGGGGAGCACCGGGGAGCTGTTTTTT. This encodes CASTLRGSTGELFF. The variable domain in full, completed from reference TRBV5-1 and TRBJ2-2, reads KAGVTQTPRYLIKTRGQQVTLSCSPISGHRSVSWYQQTPGQGLQFLFEYFSETQRNKGNFPGRFSGRQFSNSRSEMNVSTLELGDSALYLCASTLRGSTGELFFGEGSRLTVL.

This clone was recorded once. The chain combines TRBV7-2 with TRBJ2-3; D perhaps matches TRBD2 (7 bases). V was trimmed by 5 bases and J by 7 bases, leaving 16 bases between them. The CDR3 covers 14 residues. Germline lookup yields CDR1 SGHTA and CDR2 FQGNSA. The CDR3 here is CASSPGAGAYTQYF. CDR3 coding DNA: TGTGCCAGCAGCCCCGGGGCGGGGGCCTATACGCAGTATTTT.

This chain joins TRBV7-3 and TRBJ2-3; a weak D match, TRBD2 (5 bases). V dropped 1 base and J dropped 1 base, with 6 bases sitting between them. The CDR3 has 14 residues. Germline V gives CDR1 SGHTA, CDR2 FQGTGA. The chain's CDR3 is CASSLIGGTDTQYF. CDR3 in DNA: TGTGCCAGCAGCTTAATCGGGGGCACAGATACGCAGTATTTT. Drawing the rest from reference TRBV7-3 and TRBJ2-3, the complete variable domain is GAGVSQTPSNKVTEKGKYVELRCDPISGHTALYWYRQSLGQGPEFLIYFQGTGAADDSGLPNDRFFAVRPEGSVSTLKIQRTERGDSAVYLCASSLIGGTDTQYFGPGTRLTVL.

In its sample, this clone was seen a few times. V usage is TRBV3-1 (or the pseudogene TRBV3-2) and J usage is TRBJ1-2; D not resolved. Germline V gene sequence: CDR1 LGHDT, CDR2 YNNKEL (reference sequence). This CDR3 has 15 amino acids. With 0 bases removed from V and 6 bases from J, the gap between germline ends came to 14 bases. Here the CDR3 reads CASSQDTPEANGYTF. CDR3 sequence (DNA): TGTGCCAGCAGCCAAGATACCCCCGAGGCTAATGGCTACACCTTC.

The J gene is TRBJ1-6, the V gene TRBV19, with TRBD1 as a possible D gene (5 bases). Trimming left V 3 bases short and J 7 bases short, with 7 bases between. The CDR3 totals 13 residues. From germline, CDR1 is LNHDA and CDR2 SQIVND (reference sequence). Written as DNA, the CDR3 is TGTGCCAGTAGTATTGGGGGGAATTCACCCCTCCACTTT. It specifies CASSIGGNSPLHF.

This rearrangement joins TRBV5-1 to TRBJ1-2, with D possibly matching TRBD1 (5 bases). V was shortened by 1 base and J by 4 bases, with 11 bases between the two germline ends. Germline-derived CDR1 and CDR2 are SGHRS and YFSETQ. The CDR3 is 14 amino acids. CDR3 amino acids: CASSLQPGVYGYTF. The CDR3 DNA follows: TGCGCCAGCAGCTTGCAGCCGGGGGTCTATGGCTACACCTTC.

The chain has TRBV11-2 and TRBJ2-1, with D unresolved. V was shortened by 2 bases and J by 0 bases, with 14 bases between the two germline ends. Germline lookup yields CDR1 SGHAT and CDR2 FQNNGV. The CDR3 extends over 17 amino acids. The CDR3 reads CASSLRVLRSSYNEQFF. CDR3 DNA: TGTGCCAGCAGCTTAAGGGTATTAAGAAGCTCCTACAATGAGCAGTTCTTC.

The chain uses TRBV4-1 and TRBJ1-4, with 11 positions matching TRBD1. This CDR3 spans 16 amino acids. Trimming removed 1 base from V and 12 bases from J; junction bases left unmatched: 10. Germline V gives CDR1 MGHRA, CDR2 YSYEKL. The CDR3 DNA reads TGCGCCAGCAGCCAAGCAGGACAGGGGGCGGCCCTCGAACTGTTTTTT. This encodes CASSQAGQGAALELFF.

The CDR3 is CASSPTANYGYTF. Written as DNA, the CDR3 is TGTGCCAGCTCACCAACAGCTAACTATGGCTACACCTTC. The genes are TRBV18 and TRBJ1-2; D gene ambiguous. V was cut by 2 bases and J by 0 bases, with 4 bases left in between. The CDR3 runs 13 residues. The germline V gene encodes CDR1 KGHSH and CDR2 LQKENI.